The clone carrying this T cell receptor beta chain is a singleton in its sample. This sample is drawn from a study of blood T cell repertoires in COVID-19. On the study more broadly: Sources were T cells, B-cell-depleted T cells, or PBMCs; the material itself was cDNA or gDNA.

V gave up 2 bases and J gave up 4 bases, with 14 bases separating them. The CDR3 is made up of 15 amino acids. The germline CDR1 and CDR2 sequences are MNHNS and SASEGT. The repertoire was sequenced with immunoSEQ multiplex PCR; TCRdb's copy has only in-frame clones and lacks some. Seen here are 200,000 to 250,000 clones, 85% observed once, and the top ten hold more than 6%. The sequencing input was peripheral blood. V gene TRBV6-1 combines with J gene TRBJ1-2; TRBD1 might be the D (5 bases). The clonotype was recovered from a woman aged 60-75 years with active or convalescent COVID-19. The CDR3 nucleotides read TGTGCCAGCAGTGAAACGGGGGGTGTCGTCTATGGCTACACCTTC. Amino acids: CASSETGGVVYGYTF.